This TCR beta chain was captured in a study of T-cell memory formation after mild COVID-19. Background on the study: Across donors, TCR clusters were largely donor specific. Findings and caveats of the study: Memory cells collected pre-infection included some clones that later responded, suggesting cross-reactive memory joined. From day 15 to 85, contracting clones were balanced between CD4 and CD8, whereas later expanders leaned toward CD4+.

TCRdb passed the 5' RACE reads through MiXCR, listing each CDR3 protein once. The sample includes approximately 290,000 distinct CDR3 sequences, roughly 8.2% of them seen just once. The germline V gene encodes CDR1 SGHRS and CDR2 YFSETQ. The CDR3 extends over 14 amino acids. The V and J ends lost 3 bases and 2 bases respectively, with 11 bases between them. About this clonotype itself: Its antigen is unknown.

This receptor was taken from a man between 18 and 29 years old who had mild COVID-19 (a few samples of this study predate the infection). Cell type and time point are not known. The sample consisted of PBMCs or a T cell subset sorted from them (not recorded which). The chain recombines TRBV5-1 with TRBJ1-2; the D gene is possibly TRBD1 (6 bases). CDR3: CASSYREANYGYTF. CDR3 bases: TGCGCCAGCAGCTACAGGGAGGCGAACTATGGCTACACCTTC.